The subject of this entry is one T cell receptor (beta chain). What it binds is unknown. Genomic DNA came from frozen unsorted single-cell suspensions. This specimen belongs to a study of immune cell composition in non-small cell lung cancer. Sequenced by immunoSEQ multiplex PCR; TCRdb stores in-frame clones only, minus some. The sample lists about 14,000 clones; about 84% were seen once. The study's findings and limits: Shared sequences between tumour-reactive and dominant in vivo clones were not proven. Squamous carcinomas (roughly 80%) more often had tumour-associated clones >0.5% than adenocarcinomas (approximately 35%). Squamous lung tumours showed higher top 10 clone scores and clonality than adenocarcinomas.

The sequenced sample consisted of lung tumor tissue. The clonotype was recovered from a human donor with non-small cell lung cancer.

The CDR3 sequence: CASTSEGAGGEKLFF. The CDR3 DNA is TGTGCCAGCACCTCCGAGGGGGCCGGCGGTGAAAAACTGTTTTTT. The chain recombines TRBV28 with TRBJ1-4; TRBD1 matches 7 bases. The CDR3 covers 15 residues. With V trimmed by 7 bases and J by 7 bases, 12 bases remained unmatched. The germline gives CDR1 MDHEN, CDR2 SYDVKM.